One and the same sample provided the 6 T cell receptor beta chains below, sequenced in a study of blood T cells in healthy people across ages. Then a second PCR, running about 7 to 11 cycles, was carried out with a sample-barcoded 5' primer and a J-beta primer mix. MiXCR was run by TCRdb on the 5' RACE reads, yielding one entry per CDR3 protein. The repertoire consists of 850,000 to 1,300,000 distinct CDR3 sequences, with 40% to 50% occurring once and the leading ten covering approximately 17%. Sequenced material: blood. All receptors come from a woman aged 55-69 years in good health.

The chain combines TRBV6-1 with TRBJ1-2; no firm D call. The CDR3 sequence is 13 residues long. Germline-derived CDR1 and CDR2 are MNHNS and SASEGT. The V gene lost 3 bases and the J gene lost 0 bases, with 5 bases spanning the gap. The CDR3 sequence: CASSEETNYGYTF. CDR3 bases: TGTGCCAGCAGTGAGGAAACTAACTATGGCTACACCTTC.

This clonotype was seen only a few times. V usage is TRBV29-1 and J usage is TRBJ1-2; D may be TRBD1 (5 bases). This CDR3 comprises 11 residues. Germline V CDR1 and CDR2: SQVTM, ANQGSEA. V was shortened by 4 bases and J by 11 bases, with 14 bases between the two germline ends. CDR3 sequence (DNA): TGCAGCGTTGGCACGGGCAGGGCATACACCTTC. As protein: CSVGTGRAYTF.

This chain uses TRBV20-1 with TRBJ2-1, with 12 bases identical to TRBD2. CDR3 length equals 18 residues. J lost 0 bases, V lost 3 bases, and 9 bases had no gene match. Germline assignment: CDR1 DFQATT and CDR2 SNEGSKA (reference sequence). CDR3 sequence: CSASRGTSGWSSYNEQFF. For the CDR3, the DNA is TGCAGTGCTAGCAGAGGGACTAGCGGGTGGAGCTCCTACAATGAGCAGTTCTTC.

The gene calls are TRBV2 and TRBJ2-4; 8 nucleotides align to TRBD1. Germline CDR1 and CDR2: SNHLY and FYNNEI. Losses at the gene ends were 3 bases for V and 7 bases for J; bases not matched to a gene: 5. This CDR3 is 14 amino acids long. CDR3 sequence reads: CASSEGRGRNIQYF. In DNA form, the CDR3 reads TGTGCCAGCAGTGAGGGCAGGGGGCGGAACATTCAGTACTTC.

The chain carries TRBV2 and TRBJ2-3; 7 nucleotides match TRBD1. The germline gives CDR1 SNHLY, CDR2 FYNNEI. The CDR3 extends over 14 amino acids. V shed 9 bases and J 1 base; nucleotides not matched to a gene: 7. CDR3 sequence reads: CASARQGGTDTQYF. The CDR3 bases are TGTGCCAGTGCCCGACAGGGCGGCACAGATACGCAGTATTTT.

The J gene is TRBJ1-2, the V gene TRBV5-5; D not certain. V was trimmed by 4 bases and J by 4 bases, leaving 17 bases between them. The CDR3 contains 15 residues. Germline V lookup: CDR1 SGHKS, CDR2 YYEKEE (reference sequence). CDR3 loop: CASSLRAAIPYGYTF. Written as DNA, the CDR3 is TGTGCCAGCAGCCTCCGGGCAGCCATACCCTATGGCTACACCTTC.